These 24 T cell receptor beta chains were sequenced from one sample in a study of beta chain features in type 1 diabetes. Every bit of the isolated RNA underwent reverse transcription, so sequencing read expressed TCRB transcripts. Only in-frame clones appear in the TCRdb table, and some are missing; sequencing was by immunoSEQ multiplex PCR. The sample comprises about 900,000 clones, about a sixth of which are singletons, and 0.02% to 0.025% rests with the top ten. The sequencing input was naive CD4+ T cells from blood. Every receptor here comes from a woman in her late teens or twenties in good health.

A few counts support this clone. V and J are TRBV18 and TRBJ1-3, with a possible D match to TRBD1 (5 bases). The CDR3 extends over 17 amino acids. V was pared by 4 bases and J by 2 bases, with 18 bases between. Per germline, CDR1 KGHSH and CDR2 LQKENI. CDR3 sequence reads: CASSRGHTTTAGNTIYF. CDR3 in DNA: TGTGCCAGCTCACGTGGACACACGACCACCGCTGGAAACACCATATATTTT.

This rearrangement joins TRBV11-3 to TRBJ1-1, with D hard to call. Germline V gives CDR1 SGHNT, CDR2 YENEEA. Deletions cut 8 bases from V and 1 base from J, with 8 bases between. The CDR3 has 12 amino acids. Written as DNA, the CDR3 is TGTGCCAGCGGCCAGTCGAACACTGAAGCTTTCTTT. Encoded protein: CASGQSNTEAFF.

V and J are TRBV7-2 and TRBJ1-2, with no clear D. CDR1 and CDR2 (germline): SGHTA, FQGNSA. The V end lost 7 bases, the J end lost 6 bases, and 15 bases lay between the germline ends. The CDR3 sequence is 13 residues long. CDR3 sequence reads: CASTLFALHGYTF. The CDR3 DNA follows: TGTGCCAGCACCCTGTTCGCCTTACATGGCTACACCTTC.

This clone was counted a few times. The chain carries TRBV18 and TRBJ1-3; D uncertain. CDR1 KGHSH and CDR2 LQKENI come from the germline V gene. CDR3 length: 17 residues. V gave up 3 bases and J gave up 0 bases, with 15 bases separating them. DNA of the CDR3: TGTGCCAGCTCACCTCTCGGGAGCAGAGACTCTGGAAACACCATATATTTT. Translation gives CASSPLGSRDSGNTIYF.

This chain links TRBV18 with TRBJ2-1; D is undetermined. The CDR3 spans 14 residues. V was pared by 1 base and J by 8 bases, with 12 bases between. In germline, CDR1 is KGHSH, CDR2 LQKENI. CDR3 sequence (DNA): TGTGCCAGCTCACCACGGCAGACCCCCGATGAGCAGTTCTTC. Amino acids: CASSPRQTPDEQFF.

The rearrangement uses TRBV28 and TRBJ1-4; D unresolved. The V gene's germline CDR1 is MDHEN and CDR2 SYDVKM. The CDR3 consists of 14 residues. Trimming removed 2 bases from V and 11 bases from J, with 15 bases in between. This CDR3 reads CASSLVAAGEKLFF. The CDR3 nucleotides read TGTGCCAGCAGTTTAGTGGCCGCCGGAGAGAAACTGTTTTTT.

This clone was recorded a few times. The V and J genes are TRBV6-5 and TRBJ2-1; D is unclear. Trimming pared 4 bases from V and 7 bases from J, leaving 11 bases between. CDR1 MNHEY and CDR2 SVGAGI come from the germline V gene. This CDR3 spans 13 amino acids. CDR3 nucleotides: TGTGCCAGCAGTTCGGCCTTTAGGAATGAGCAGTTCTTC. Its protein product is CASSSAFRNEQFF.

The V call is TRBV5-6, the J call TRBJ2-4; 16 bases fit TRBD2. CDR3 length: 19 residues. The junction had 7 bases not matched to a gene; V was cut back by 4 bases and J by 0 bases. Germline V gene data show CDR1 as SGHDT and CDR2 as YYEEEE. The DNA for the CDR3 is TGTGCCAGCAGCCCTGGGACTAGCGGGAGGGAACTAGCCAAAAACATTCAGTACTTC. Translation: CASSPGTSGRELAKNIQYF.

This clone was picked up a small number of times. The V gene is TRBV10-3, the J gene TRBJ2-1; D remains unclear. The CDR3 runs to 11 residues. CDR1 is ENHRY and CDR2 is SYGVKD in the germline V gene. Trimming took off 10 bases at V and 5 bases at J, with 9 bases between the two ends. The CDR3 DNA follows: TGTGCCAGCATCGGAAACAATGAGCAGTTCTTC. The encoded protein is CASIGNNEQFF.

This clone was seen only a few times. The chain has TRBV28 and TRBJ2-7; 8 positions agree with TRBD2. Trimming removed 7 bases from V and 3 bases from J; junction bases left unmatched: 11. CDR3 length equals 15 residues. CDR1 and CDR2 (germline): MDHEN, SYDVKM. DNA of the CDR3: TGTGCCAGCACCCGGGGGGGAATTACGAGCTACGAGCAGTACTTC. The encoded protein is CASTRGGITSYEQYF.

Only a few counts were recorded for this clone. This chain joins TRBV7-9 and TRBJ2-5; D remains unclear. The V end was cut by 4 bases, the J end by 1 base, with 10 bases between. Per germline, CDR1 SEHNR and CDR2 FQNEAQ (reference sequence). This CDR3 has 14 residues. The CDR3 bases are TGTGCCAGCAGCTCCTTCCTGATCCAAGAGACCCAGTACTTC. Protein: CASSSFLIQETQYF.

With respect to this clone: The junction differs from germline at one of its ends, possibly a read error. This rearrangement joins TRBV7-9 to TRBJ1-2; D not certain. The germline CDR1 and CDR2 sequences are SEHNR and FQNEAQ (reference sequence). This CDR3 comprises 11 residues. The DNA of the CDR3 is TGTACCAGCAGCCCCCTTTATGGCTACACCTTC. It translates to CTSSPLYGYTF.

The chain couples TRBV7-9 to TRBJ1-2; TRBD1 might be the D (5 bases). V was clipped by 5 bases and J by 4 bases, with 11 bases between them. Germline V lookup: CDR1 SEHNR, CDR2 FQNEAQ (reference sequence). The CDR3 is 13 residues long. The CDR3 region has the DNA TGTGCCAGCAGCGAAACAGGCCTCTATGGCTACACCTTC. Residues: CASSETGLYGYTF. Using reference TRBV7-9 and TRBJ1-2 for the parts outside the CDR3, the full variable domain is DTGVSQNPRHKITKRGQNVTFRCDPISEHNRLYWYRQTLGQGPEFLTYFQNEAQLEKSRLLSDRFSAERPKGSFSTLEIQRTEQGDSAMYLCASSETGLYGYTFGSGTRLTVV.

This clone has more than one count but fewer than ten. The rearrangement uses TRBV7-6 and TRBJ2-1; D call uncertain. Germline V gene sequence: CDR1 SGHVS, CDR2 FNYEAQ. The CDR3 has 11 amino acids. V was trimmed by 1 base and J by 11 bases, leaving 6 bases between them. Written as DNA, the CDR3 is TGTGCCAGCAGCTTAGAAACCAAGCAGTTCTTC. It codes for CASSLETKQFF.

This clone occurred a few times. The CDR3 DNA reads TGTGCCAGCAGCTCAAGGTGGACTAGCAACCACAATGAGCAGTTCTTC. It specifies CASSSRWTSNHNEQFF. V is TRBV11-1 and J is TRBJ2-1; 8 bases fit TRBD2. Germline loops: CDR1 SGHAT, CDR2 FQDESV (reference sequence). V lost 4 bases, J lost 5 bases, and 10 bases stayed unmatched. The CDR3 length is 16 residues. Using reference TRBV11-1 and TRBJ2-1 for the parts outside the CDR3, the full variable domain is EAEVAQSPRYKITEKSQAVAFWCDPISGHATLYWYRQILGQGPELLVQFQDESVVDDSQLPKDRFSAERLKGVDSTLKIQPAELGDSAMYLCASSSRWTSNHNEQFFGPGTRLTVL.

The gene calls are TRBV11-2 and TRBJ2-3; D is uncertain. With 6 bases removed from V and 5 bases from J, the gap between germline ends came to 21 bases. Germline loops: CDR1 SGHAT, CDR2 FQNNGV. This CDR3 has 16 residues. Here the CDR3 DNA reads TGTGCCAGCAGAAGGGTAGAAGGTTCCTTAGGAGATACGCAGTATTTT. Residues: CASRRVEGSLGDTQYF.

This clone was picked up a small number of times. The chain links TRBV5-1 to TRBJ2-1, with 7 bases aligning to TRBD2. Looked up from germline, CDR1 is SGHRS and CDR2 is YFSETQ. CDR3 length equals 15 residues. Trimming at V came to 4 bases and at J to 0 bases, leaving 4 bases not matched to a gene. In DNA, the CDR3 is TGCGCCAGCAGCAGTACTAGCGCCTCCTACAATGAGCAGTTCTTC. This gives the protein CASSSTSASYNEQFF.

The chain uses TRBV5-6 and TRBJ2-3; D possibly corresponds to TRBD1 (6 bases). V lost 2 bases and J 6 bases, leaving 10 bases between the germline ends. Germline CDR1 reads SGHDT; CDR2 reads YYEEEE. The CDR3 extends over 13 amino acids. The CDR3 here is CASSFAGADTQYF. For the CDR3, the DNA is TGTGCCAGCAGCTTCGCAGGGGCCGATACGCAGTATTTT.

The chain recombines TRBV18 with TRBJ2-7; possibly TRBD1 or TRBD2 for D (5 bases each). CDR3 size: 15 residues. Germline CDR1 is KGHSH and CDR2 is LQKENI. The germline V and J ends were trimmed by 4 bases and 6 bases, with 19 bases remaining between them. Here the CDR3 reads CASSLGTLSSSEQYF. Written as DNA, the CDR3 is TGTGCCAGCTCACTGGGGACCCTATCCTCCAGCGAGCAGTACTTC. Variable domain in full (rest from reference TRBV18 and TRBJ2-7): NAGVMQNPRHLVRRRGQEARLRCSPMKGHSHVYWYRQLPEEGLKFMVYLQKENIIDESGMPKERFSAEFPKEGPSILRIQQVVRGDSAAYFCASSLGTLSSSEQYFGPGTRLTVT.

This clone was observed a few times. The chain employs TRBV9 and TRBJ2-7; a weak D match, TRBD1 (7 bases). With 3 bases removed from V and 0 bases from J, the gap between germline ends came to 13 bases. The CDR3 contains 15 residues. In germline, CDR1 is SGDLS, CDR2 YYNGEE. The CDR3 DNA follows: TGTGCCAGCAGCGGCGGGACAGCTAACTCCTACGAGCAGTACTTC. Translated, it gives CASSGGTANSYEQYF.

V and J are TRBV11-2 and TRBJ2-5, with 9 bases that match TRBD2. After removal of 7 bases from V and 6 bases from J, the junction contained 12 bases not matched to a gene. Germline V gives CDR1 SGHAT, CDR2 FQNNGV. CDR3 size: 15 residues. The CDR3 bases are TGTGCCAGCACCCCTAGCGGGATACGAAGGAAGACCCAGTACTTC. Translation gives CASTPSGIRRKTQYF.

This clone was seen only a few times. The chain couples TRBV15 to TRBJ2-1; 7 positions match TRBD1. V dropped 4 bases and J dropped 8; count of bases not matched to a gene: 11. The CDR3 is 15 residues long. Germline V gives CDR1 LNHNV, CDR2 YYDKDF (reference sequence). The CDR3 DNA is TGTGCCACCAGCACTTTCGGACAGGTTCGCGATGAGCAGTTCTTC. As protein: CATSTFGQVRDEQFF.

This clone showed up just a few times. The CDR3 bases are TGTGCCAGCAGCTTATTACCGGCAAGTACCTACAATGAGCAGTTCTTC. Residues: CASSLLPASTYNEQFF. The chain combines TRBV7-2 with TRBJ2-1; D unresolved. Trimming cost V 2 bases and J 2 bases, with 13 bases left between them. Germline CDR1 is SGHTA and CDR2 is FQGNSA. The CDR3 is made up of 16 amino acids.

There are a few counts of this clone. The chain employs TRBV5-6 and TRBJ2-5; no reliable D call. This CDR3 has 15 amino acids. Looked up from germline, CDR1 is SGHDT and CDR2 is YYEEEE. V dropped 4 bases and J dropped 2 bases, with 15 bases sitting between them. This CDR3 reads CASSRLSRLQETQYF. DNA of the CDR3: TGTGCCAGCAGCCGTCTTTCGAGGCTTCAAGAGACCCAGTACTTC.